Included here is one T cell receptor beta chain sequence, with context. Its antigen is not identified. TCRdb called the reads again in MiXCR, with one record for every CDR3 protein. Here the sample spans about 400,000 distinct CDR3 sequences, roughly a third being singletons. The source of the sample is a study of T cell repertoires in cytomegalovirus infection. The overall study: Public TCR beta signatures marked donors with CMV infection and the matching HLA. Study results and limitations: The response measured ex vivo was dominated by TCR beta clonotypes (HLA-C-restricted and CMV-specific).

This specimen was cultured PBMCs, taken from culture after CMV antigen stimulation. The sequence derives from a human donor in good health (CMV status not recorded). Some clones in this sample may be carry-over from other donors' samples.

CDR3 nucleotide sequence: TGCAGTGCTAGAGGGACAGGGGCCACCGGGGAGCTGTTTTTT. Protein sequence: CSARGTGATGELFF. This chain uses TRBV20-1 with TRBJ2-2, with 9 bases matching TRBD1. The trim removed 1 base at V and 4 bases at J, leaving 1 base unmatched. Germline V CDR1 and CDR2: DFQATT, SNEGSKA (reference sequence). The CDR3 is 14 amino acids.